Following are 22 T cell receptor beta chains from one sample sequenced in a study of blood T cell repertoires in COVID-19. Assay used: immunoSEQ multiplex PCR; TCRdb lists only in-frame clones, some missing. Among 55,000 to 75,000 clones listed, 70% to 75% were seen once. The specimen sequenced was peripheral blood. These receptors came from a man between 60 and 75 years old with acute or convalescent COVID-19.

The gene calls are TRBV7-2 and TRBJ1-2, with D possibly matching TRBD1 (5 bases). Germline V gene data show CDR1 as SGHTA and CDR2 as FQGNSA. CDR3 length equals 13 residues. Trimming shortened V by 2 bases and J by 3 bases, and 7 bases separated the two germline ends. In DNA form, the CDR3 reads TGTGCCAGCAGCTTACCACAGGACTATGGCTACACCTTC. Translated: CASSLPQDYGYTF. The variable domain in full, completed from reference TRBV7-2 and TRBJ1-2, reads GAGVSQSPSNKVTEKGKDVELRCDPISGHTALYWYRQSLGQGLEFLIYFQGNSAPDKSGLPSDRFSAERTGGSVSTLTIQRTQQEDSAVYLCASSLPQDYGYTFGSGTRLTVV.

This clone occurred a few times. V usage is TRBV2 and J usage is TRBJ1-2; D remains unclear. V was trimmed by 6 bases and J by 5 bases, leaving 16 bases between them. The CDR3 runs 14 residues. Per the germline V gene, CDR1 is SNHLY and CDR2 is FYNNEI. CDR3 loop: CASSAEQRNYGYTF. CDR3 DNA: TGTGCCAGCAGCGCCGAACAGAGAAATTATGGCTACACCTTC.

This chain connects TRBV19 to TRBJ2-7; possibly TRBD2 for D (6 bases). V lost 3 bases to trimming and J lost 7 bases, with 13 bases between them. The CDR3 is made up of 13 amino acids. The germline CDR1 and CDR2 sequences are LNHDA and SQIVND (reference sequence). The CDR3 loop reads CASSIQVAGEQYF. CDR3 DNA: TGTGCCAGTAGTATTCAAGTTGCGGGAGAGCAGTACTTC.

This chain uses TRBV24-1 with TRBJ2-5; 13 nucleotides align to TRBD2. Germline V gene data show CDR1 as KGHDR and CDR2 as SFDVKD. CDR3 length equals 19 residues. V was pared by 5 bases and J by 0 bases, with 11 bases of the junction left unmatched. This CDR3 is CATSGSTSGRVENQETQYF. CDR3 bases: TGTGCCACCAGTGGCTCAACTAGCGGGAGGGTTGAAAACCAAGAGACCCAGTACTTC.

V gene TRBV19 combines with J gene TRBJ2-5; 11 bases are shared with TRBD2. This CDR3 contains 15 residues. Per the germline V gene, CDR1 is LNHDA and CDR2 is SQIVND (reference sequence). V dropped 5 bases and J dropped 5; count of bases not matched to a gene: 7. The CDR3 spells CASSHTSGRGETQYF. DNA of the CDR3: TGTGCCAGTAGTCATACTAGCGGGAGAGGGGAGACCCAGTACTTC.

The DNA of the CDR3 is TGTGCCACCAGTGCCCCTAGCACAGATACGCAGTATTTT. This sequence encodes CATSAPSTDTQYF. The V and J genes are TRBV24-1 and TRBJ2-3; D is unclear. This CDR3 region has 13 residues. The germline V and J ends were trimmed by 5 bases and 0 bases, with 5 bases remaining between them. From germline, CDR1 is KGHDR and CDR2 SFDVKD.

The V gene is TRBV5-1, the J gene TRBJ2-7; TRBD1 aligns across 10 bases. Trimming at V came to 4 bases and at J to 6 bases, leaving 10 bases not matched to a gene. Germline lookup yields CDR1 SGHRS and CDR2 YFSETQ. The CDR3 contains 15 residues. The CDR3 nucleotides are TGCGCCAGCAGCGTGGGACTGGACAGGGGGAGCGAGCAGTACTTC. Amino acid sequence: CASSVGLDRGSEQYF.

Only a few counts were recorded for this clone. This chain joins TRBV30 and TRBJ2-5; a possible D gene is TRBD1 (5 bases). Germline V gene data show CDR1 as GTSNPN and CDR2 as SVGIG (reference sequence). The CDR3 runs to 14 residues. V dropped 0 bases and J dropped 1 base, with 9 bases sitting between them. The CDR3 bases are TGTGCCTGGAGTGTTCGCAGGGTCCAAGAGACCCAGTACTTC. Encoded protein: CAWSVRRVQETQYF.

The genes are TRBV30 and TRBJ1-6; 8 bases align to TRBD1. This CDR3 has 14 amino acids. Per the germline V gene, CDR1 is GTSNPN and CDR2 is SVGIG (reference sequence). The V segment lost 0 bases and the J segment 9 bases; nucleotides outside the gene matches: 4. The CDR3 DNA reads as TGTGCCTGGAGTGTGCCGGGACAGGCTTCACCCCTCCACTTT. As protein: CAWSVPGQASPLHF.

The table lists this clone with a count of one. This sequence joins TRBV5-4 and TRBJ1-5; D uncertain. Trimming left V 1 base short and J 5 bases short, with 4 bases between. Germline values: CDR1 SGHNT, CDR2 YYREEE (reference sequence). This CDR3 contains 12 residues. CDR3: CASSLPDQPQHF. DNA for the CDR3: TGTGCCAGCAGCTTGCCGGATCAGCCCCAGCATTTT. The full variable domain, its missing parts supplied by reference TRBV5-4 and TRBJ1-5, is ETGVTQSPTHLIKTRGQQVTLRCSSQSGHNTVSWYQQALGQGPQFIFQYYREEENGRGNFPPRFSGLQFPNYSSELNVNALELDDSALYLCASSLPDQPQHFGDGTRLSIL.

The sample holds a few counts of this clone. This chain joins TRBV6-5 and TRBJ2-2; tentatively, D is TRBD1 (6 bases). The CDR3 runs to 15 residues. Germline lookup yields CDR1 MNHEY and CDR2 SVGAGI. V was shortened by 11 bases and J by 3 bases, with 19 bases between the two germline ends. The CDR3 here is CASGLGQTYTGELFF. For the CDR3, the DNA is TGTGCCTCTGGACTGGGACAAACTTACACCGGGGAGCTGTTTTTT.

The V gene is TRBV24-1, the J gene TRBJ2-5; 8 nucleotides line up with TRBD1. CDR3 length: 15 amino acids. Per the germline V gene, CDR1 is KGHDR and CDR2 is SFDVKD. V shed 3 bases, J shed 7 bases, and the junction held 9 bases outside the gene matches. The CDR3 sequence: CATSDRGQGRGTQYF. In DNA, the CDR3 is TGTGCCACCAGTGATAGAGGACAGGGTCGCGGGACCCAGTACTTC.

This clone was counted a few times. The chain joins TRBV18 to TRBJ1-1; TRBD1 might be the D (5 bases). Per the germline V gene, CDR1 is KGHSH and CDR2 is LQKENI. Trimming took off 6 bases at V and 6 bases at J, with 17 bases between the two ends. The CDR3 consists of 14 residues. In DNA, the CDR3 is TGTGCCAGCTCCAACTCCCAGGGAGGGTCTGAAGCTTTCTTT. Encoded protein: CASSNSQGGSEAFF.

The chain recombines TRBV5-6 with TRBJ2-3, with D hard to call. V gave up 5 bases and J gave up 2 bases, with 12 bases separating them. CDR3 length equals 14 residues. Germline loops: CDR1 SGHDT, CDR2 YYEEEE. CDR3 residues: CASSLSPDTDTQYF. For the CDR3, the DNA is TGTGCCAGCAGTCTGTCTCCAGACACAGATACGCAGTATTTT.

V is TRBV9 and J is TRBJ1-1; TRBD1 might be the D (5 bases). Trimming pared 0 bases from V and 7 bases from J, leaving 16 bases between. This CDR3 is built from 15 residues. Germline loops: CDR1 SGDLS, CDR2 YYNGEE. In DNA, the CDR3 is TGTGCCAGCAGCGTAGATAGTCAGGGAACGGATGAAGCTTTCTTT. Amino acids: CASSVDSQGTDEAFF.

Only a few counts were recorded for this clone. The gene calls are TRBV25-1 and TRBJ2-1; D not resolved. The CDR3 consists of 14 residues. CDR1 and CDR2 from the germline V gene are MGHDK and SYGVNS. V dropped 0 bases and J dropped 7 bases, with 10 bases sitting between them. CDR3 in amino acids: CASSEYDLANEQFF. As DNA, the CDR3 is TGTGCCAGCAGTGAATACGACTTAGCAAATGAGCAGTTCTTC.

The V and J genes are TRBV5-1 and TRBJ2-1, with 7 bases identical to TRBD2. The CDR3 has 14 residues. V gave up 2 bases and J gave up 6 bases; unmatched junction bases: 5. Germline lookup yields CDR1 SGHRS and CDR2 YFSETQ. CDR3: CASSFAGDVNEQFF. Written as DNA, the CDR3 is TGCGCCAGCAGCTTCGCGGGAGACGTCAATGAGCAGTTCTTC.

The chain combines TRBV6-5 with TRBJ2-2; a weak D match, TRBD2 (6 bases). The V gene's germline CDR1 is MNHEY and CDR2 SVGAGI. The V and J ends lost 7 bases and 0 bases respectively, with 12 bases between them. The CDR3 totals 15 residues. CDR3 nucleotide sequence: TGTGCCAGCACGAGGGGACTCTCGAACACCGGGGAGCTGTTTTTT. This translates into CASTRGLSNTGELFF.

The CDR3 loop is CASSVHRSYSNQPQHF. The CDR3 DNA reads as TGTGCCAGCAGTGTTCACAGGAGTTATAGCAATCAGCCCCAGCATTTT. This chain uses TRBV6-1 with TRBJ1-5; D is perhaps TRBD1 (5 bases). The CDR3 totals 16 residues. Germline assignment: CDR1 MNHNS and CDR2 SASEGT. V lost 4 bases to trimming and J lost 0 bases, with 13 bases between them.

In this sample, this clone turned up a few times. This rearrangement joins TRBV10-2 to TRBJ1-1; D may be TRBD1 (6 bases). Between the trimmed V and J ends, which lost 5 bases and 4 bases, there was a span of 14 bases. The V gene's germline CDR1 is WSHSY and CDR2 SAAADI. The CDR3 covers 14 residues. CDR3 sequence (DNA): TGCGCCAGCAGTAACAGGGTGGGTGGCACTGAAGCTTTCTTT. Its translation: CASSNRVGGTEAFF.

The chain couples TRBV6-5 to TRBJ2-1; 11 bases line up with TRBD2. Germline CDR1 MNHEY, CDR2 SVGAGI. This CDR3 region has 15 residues. J lost 5 bases, V lost 6 bases, and 6 bases had no gene match. CDR3: CASSYGLAGHNEQFF. In DNA form, the CDR3 reads TGTGCCAGCAGCTACGGACTAGCGGGCCACAATGAGCAGTTCTTC.

The CDR3 coding sequence is TGTGCCAGCAGCCATGGAGGGGTCCCCGAGCAGTACGTC. Amino acids: CASSHGGVPEQYV. V usage is TRBV3-1 (or the pseudogene TRBV3-2) and J usage is TRBJ2-7, with D possibly TRBD2 on 6 matching bases. Looked up from germline, CDR1 is LGHDT and CDR2 is YNNKEL (reference sequence). The length of the CDR3 is 13 residues. V lost 3 bases and J lost 6, with 12 bases in between.